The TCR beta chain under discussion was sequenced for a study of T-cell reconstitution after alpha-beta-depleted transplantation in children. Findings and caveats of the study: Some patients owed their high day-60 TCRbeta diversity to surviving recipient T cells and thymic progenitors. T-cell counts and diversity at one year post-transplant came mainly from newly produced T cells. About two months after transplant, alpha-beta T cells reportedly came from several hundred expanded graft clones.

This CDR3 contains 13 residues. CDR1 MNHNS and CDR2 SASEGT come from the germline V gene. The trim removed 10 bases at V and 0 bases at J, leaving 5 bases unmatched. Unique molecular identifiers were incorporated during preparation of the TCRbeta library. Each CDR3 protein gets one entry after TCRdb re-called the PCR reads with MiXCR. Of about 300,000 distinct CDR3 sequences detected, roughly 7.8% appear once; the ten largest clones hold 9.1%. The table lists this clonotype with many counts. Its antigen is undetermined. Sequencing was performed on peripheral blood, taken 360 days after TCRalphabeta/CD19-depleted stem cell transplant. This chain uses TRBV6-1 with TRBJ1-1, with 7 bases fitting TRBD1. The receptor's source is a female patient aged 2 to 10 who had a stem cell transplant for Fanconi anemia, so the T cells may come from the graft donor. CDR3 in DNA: TGTGCCACCCACAGGGGACTGAACACTGAAGCTTTCTTT. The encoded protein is CATHRGLNTEAFF.